Only a few counts were recorded for the clone carrying this T cell receptor (beta chain). Its specificity is not known. The unexposed donors gave CD4+ T cells in about 2010-2019, prior to COVID-19. After about 10 days of culture, CD4+ T cells were isolated. Unexposed-donor CD4+ T cells were probed with SARS-CoV-2 S/N and four cold-coronavirus spikes, cells permitting. These data originate in a study of CD4 T cells in relation to SARS-CoV-2 and coronaviruses. Study details: TCR beta CDR3s were sequenced after 10-day antigen culture of PBMCs. Findings and limits, study-wide: Crossreactive clones expanded significantly less to SARS-CoV-2 than monoreactive clones.

TCRdb keeps only in-frame clones here, not all; method: immunoSEQ multiplex PCR. This table holds about 30,000 clones, about two thirds found once. Sample: CD4+ T cells from PBMCs, cultured in vitro. The sequence was obtained from a human donor in good health.

The CDR3 is CASSPYPASEQYF. DNA for the CDR3: TGCGCCAGCAGCCCCTACCCTGCGTCCGAGCAGTACTTC. The genes are TRBV5-1 and TRBJ2-7; D is undetermined. Germline lookup yields CDR1 SGHRS and CDR2 YFSETQ. Deletions cut 4 bases from V and 6 bases from J, with 14 bases between. The CDR3 is 13 amino acids.